This TCR beta chain originates from a study of blood T cell repertoires in COVID-19. Study-wide context: Collection of acute and convalescent COVID-19 samples took place in the United States, Italy and Spain. Sources were T cells, B-cell-depleted T cells, or PBMCs; the material itself was cDNA or gDNA.

This clone showed up just once. The germline CDR1 and CDR2 sequences are MNHEY and SVGEGT. With 5 bases clipped from V and 5 bases from J, the junction kept 6 bases outside the gene matches. The CDR3 length is 14 residues. Original data processing: Amplified reference gene primers provided the basis for estimating nucleated cell counts. Repertoires were generated with immunoSEQ multiplex PCR, while TCRdb's copy carries only in-frame clones and drops some. V and J calls and clone size are copied from that table; D and trimming were computed from the DNA. The sample contains roughly 200,000 clones, roughly 80% of which appear only once.

Sample: peripheral blood. The sequence was collected from a man in his fifties or sixties with acute or convalescent COVID-19. The gene calls are TRBV6-2 or TRBV6-3 and TRBJ1-5; 7 bases agree with TRBD1. The CDR3 DNA sequence: TGTGCCAGCAGTAGAACAGGGGTGGATCAGCCCCAGCATTTT. It specifies CASSRTGVDQPQHF.